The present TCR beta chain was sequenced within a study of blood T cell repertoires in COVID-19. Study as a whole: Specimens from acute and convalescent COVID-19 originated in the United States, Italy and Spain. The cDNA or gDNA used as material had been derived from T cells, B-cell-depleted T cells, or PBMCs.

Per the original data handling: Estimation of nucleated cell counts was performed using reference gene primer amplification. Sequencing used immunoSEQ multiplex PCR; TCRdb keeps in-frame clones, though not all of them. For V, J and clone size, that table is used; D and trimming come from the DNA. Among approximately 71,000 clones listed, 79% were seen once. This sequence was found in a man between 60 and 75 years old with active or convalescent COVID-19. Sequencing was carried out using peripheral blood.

CDR3 DNA sequence: TGTGCCAGCAGCTTAGCCAAAAAACTGTTTTTT. As protein: CASSLAKKLFF. The chain uses TRBV7-6 and TRBJ1-4; D not resolved. This CDR3 has 11 amino acids. With 0 bases removed from V and 9 bases from J, the gap between germline ends came to 2 bases. Germline V CDR1 and CDR2: SGHVS, FNYEAQ.